The present T cell receptor beta chain was sequenced within a study of T cell responses to AZD1222 COVID-19 vaccine. The overall study: Second-dose intervals of approximately 4 or approximately 12 weeks were pooled.

TCRdb's copy holds only in-frame clones and misses some; the assay was immunoSEQ multiplex PCR. The sample has about 190,000 clones, almost 95% seen once. Trimming stripped 3 bases from V and 7 bases from J, with 13 bases between. The CDR3 has 13 residues. Study-wide results and caveats: Reports indicate that nearly half of spike-specific TCRs are directed at unmutated variant regions. Just a handful of AZD1222 recipients were seropositive at baseline. Dominant CD4 TCR responses targeted spike regions 160-218 and 743-854.

Concerning this clone itself: Its antigen is undetermined.

This TCR was sampled from an adult in good health. V gene TRBV12-3 or TRBV12-4 combines with J gene TRBJ2-7, with D perhaps matching TRBD2 (6 bases). Material: peripheral blood, obtained on day 0 of AZD1222 vaccination. CDR3 coding DNA: TGTGCCAGCAGTTTTACGGGAGCCGGGGAGCAGTACTTC. Its protein product is CASSFTGAGEQYF.